This entry lists 10 T cell receptor beta chains sequenced from one sample in a study of preoperative IRX-2 immunotherapy in early breast cancer. Treatment in this sample: preoperative locoregional IRX-2 cytokine immunotherapy. Clones were read by immunoSEQ multiplex PCR, and TCRdb kept only the in-frame ones, dropping some. The sample records 40,000 to 45,000 clones, 70% to 80% being singletons. The sequences come from tumor tissue, collected after IRX-2 immunotherapy. These receptors all come from a human donor with breast cancer.

This clone came up once. The V call is TRBV11-1, the J call TRBJ1-4, with D perhaps matching TRBD1 (6 bases). Germline lookup yields CDR1 SGHAT and CDR2 FQDESV (reference sequence). CDR3 length equals 16 residues. With 3 bases removed from V and 7 bases from J, the gap between germline ends came to 18 bases. The CDR3 DNA follows: TGTGCCAGCAGCTTGGCCAATCGGCAGGGGAGTGAAAAACTGTTTTTT. Protein product: CASSLANRQGSEKLFF.

The V gene is TRBV15, the J gene TRBJ2-5, with D perhaps TRBD1 (5 bases). The germline V and J ends were trimmed by 11 bases and 4 bases, with 23 bases remaining between them. From germline, CDR1 is LNHNV and CDR2 YYDKDF (reference sequence). This CDR3 comprises 15 residues. CDR3 sequence: CAWSYGQKGLETQYF. CDR3 nucleotides: TGTGCCTGGAGTTATGGGCAGAAGGGGCTAGAGACCCAGTACTTC.

This clone was found once. The chain recombines TRBV19 with TRBJ1-5, with 9 bases aligning to TRBD1. The germline V gene encodes CDR1 LNHDA and CDR2 SQIVND (reference sequence). CDR3 size: 16 residues. Germline trimming cut 3 bases from V and 4 bases from J; bases unmatched to any gene: 7. The chain's CDR3 is CASSIRGQGLNQPQHF. The CDR3 DNA sequence: TGTGCCAGTAGTATCAGGGGACAGGGCCTTAATCAGCCCCAGCATTTT.

This clone appeared a single time. V gene TRBV12-5 combines with J gene TRBJ2-7; D not resolved. Trimming removed 2 bases from V and 7 bases from J, with 12 bases in between. The CDR3 length is 13 residues. The germline gives CDR1 LGHNT, CDR2 FRNRAP. CDR3 DNA: TGTGCTAGTGGTTTGTACCTAATGGGGGAGCAGTACTTC. Protein sequence: CASGLYLMGEQYF.

J is TRBJ2-1 and V is TRBV18; the D is unclear. CDR3 length equals 14 residues. In germline, CDR1 is KGHSH, CDR2 LQKENI. V lost 1 base to trimming and J lost 5 bases, with 9 bases between them. The CDR3 DNA reads as TGTGCCAGCTCACCACAGGGATCGAACAATGAGCAGTTCTTC. Translating gives CASSPQGSNNEQFF.

The chain couples TRBV18 to TRBJ1-6; D is undetermined. Germline-derived CDR1 and CDR2 are KGHSH and LQKENI. This CDR3 is 15 amino acids long. The ends were cut back, 6 bases at V and 10 bases at J, with 19 bases in the middle. The DNA for the CDR3 is TGTGCCAGCTCCCCTGCAATACTACCGGAATCACCCCTCCACTTT. It yields the protein CASSPAILPESPLHF.

The chain employs TRBV5-1 and TRBJ2-7; TRBD2 aligns across 9 bases. This CDR3 spans 16 amino acids. CDR1 is SGHRS and CDR2 is YFSETQ in the germline V gene. V shed 0 bases and J 6 bases; nucleotides not matched to a gene: 10. The CDR3 DNA sequence: TGCGCCAGCAGCTTGGGAGCGCTAGCGGGAATCGGCGAGCAGTACTTC. It encodes CASSLGALAGIGEQYF.

The chain employs TRBV23-1 and TRBJ2-3; TRBD2 is a possible D gene (6 bases). TRBV23-1 is labeled an ORF, and its function is uncertain. V lost 8 bases to trimming and J lost 6 bases, with 21 bases between them. CDR3 length: 15 amino acids. Here the CDR3 DNA reads TGCGCCAGCGCATACGCGCCGGGGGTGGATGATACGCAGTATTTT. This encodes CASAYAPGVDDTQYF.

The J gene is TRBJ2-3, the V gene TRBV29-1; TRBD2 aligns across 8 bases. This CDR3 spans 14 amino acids. Germline CDR1 is SQVTM and CDR2 is ANQGSEA. V lost 8 bases to trimming and J lost 2 bases; unmatched junction nucleotides: 9. CDR3 sequence reads: CSTSGGSVTDTQYF. The CDR3, as DNA: TGCAGCACTAGCGGAGGGTCGGTCACAGATACGCAGTATTTT.

This clone was picked up a small number of times. The V and J genes are TRBV6-8 and TRBJ2-6; possible D gene TRBD2, 6 bases. The CDR3 loop spans 18 amino acids. The ends were cut back, 0 bases at V and 5 bases at J, with 17 bases in the middle. The germline V gene encodes CDR1 MNHGY and CDR2 SAAAGT. This chain's CDR3 is CASSYSKVGGLRANVLTF. CDR3 DNA: TGTGCCAGCAGTTACTCGAAAGTAGGAGGGCTAAGGGCCAACGTCCTGACTTTC.